This TCR beta chain stems from a study of vaccination effects on CD4 cells after COVID-19 (dated by TCRdb to 2021 to 2024). Background on the whole study: Across the study, the median time from the second dose to post-vaccine sampling was 72 days (range 14 to 241). A total of nine to ten COVID-19 convalescent patients and several SARS-CoV-2-naive healthy vaccine recipients were included in the full study. In both COVID-19 convalescent patients and infection-naive vaccine recipients, the study compared SARS-CoV-2 spike-specific CD4+ TCR repertoires from before mRNA vaccination with those from after it. Cultures from other donors in the study were sequenced with the Oncomine TCR Beta short-read assay on an Illumina iSeq 100.

Library preparation was by the immunoSEQ multiplex PCR assay. DNA from the CD4+ T cells that had been cultured and isolated underwent TCR beta CDR3 sequencing. The paper's data handling went like this. The analysis removed non-productive TCR sequences, trimmed reads to the CDR3 region, and retained only CDR3s that were 7 or more amino acids long. Antigen-specific clonotypes were identified with the MANAFEST web app by comparing expansion in peptide wells against reference cultures. For clones to be considered positive, expansion at FDR<0.05 versus reference and all other wells, an odds ratio above 5, and a frequency above 0.1% in two replicate wells were required. A clonotype was called cross-reactive if it was significantly expanded both in SARS-CoV-2 spike wells and in at least one common cold coronavirus spike condition. Using the stringdist R package, CDR3 similarity was measured by Levenshtein distance, and unrooted trees were constructed with ape in R 3.6.1. This is the immuneACCESS table as TCRdb keeps it, with only in-frame sequences that have V and J called. A part of the clones is gone; compared with another copy, unresolved V genes explain less than half, and the rest is unexplained. The V and J calls and clone size were taken over from that table, and D and trimming were inferred from the DNA. This sample lists about 64,000 clones; 75% to 85% were detected once. The top ten hold approximately 1.9% of the sample.

The ViraFEST assay stimulated PBMC with viral peptide pools and then used TCR sequencing to identify antigen-specific CD4+ T cell clonotypes by expansion. After about 10 days of culture, CD4+ T cells were isolated with the EasySep CD4+ T cell isolation kit. Two doses of either the BNT162b2 or the mRNA-1273 mRNA SARS-CoV-2 vaccine were administered to participants. Negative nucleocapsid antibody results before and after vaccination confirmed that the healthy vaccine recipients had no prior SARS-CoV-2 infection. Each well held around 2 million PBMC cultured in IMDM containing roughly 5% human AB serum, 8.5 to 10 IU/ml IL-2 and gentamicin, along with roughly 10 ug/ml peptides. Half of the culture medium was replaced with fresh IL-2-containing medium on days 3 and 7. Unless noted otherwise, every peptide stimulation condition was cultured in triplicate wells. Using Ficoll-Paque Plus gradient centrifugation, PBMC were separated from whole blood and then either used fresh or cryopreserved at -140C. The overlapping peptide pools covered the spike proteins of SARS-CoV-2 and of the common cold coronaviruses HCoV-NL63, HCoV-OC43 and HCoV-229E. The QIAamp micro DNA kit was used to extract genomic DNA from the cultured CD4+ T cells.

With respect to this clone: Its recognized antigen is unknown. Base qualities are not recorded, but no much larger clone differs from it by a single base.

The study at large found these results: Clones induced by infection and clones induced by vaccination both contracted markedly at late timepoints after vaccination, which fits with T cell responses waning over time. Among healthy vaccine recipients, nearly all vaccine-induced clones were SARS-CoV-2 mono-reactive, and just 1 of 255 was cross-reactive with common cold coronaviruses. Only a small number of convalescent patients were included, and no early post-infection timepoints were available, which limited the study.

Counted from cysteine to phenylalanine, this CDR3 has 15 amino acids. Only the CDR3 region is kept as DNA, spanning 45 bases read in frame from base 1. Cut back by 0 bases and 0 bases, the V and J ends lie 8 bases apart. The germline V gene specifies SGHDT as CDR1 and YYEEEE as CDR2. The sample in question was CD4+ T cells from PBMCs cultured with HCoV-OC43 spike peptides, obtained after COVID-19 vaccination. Explained via the paper, the cell subset or site label denotes: HCoV-OC43 spike overlapping peptide pool stimulation. The chain is made from TRBV5-6 and TRBJ2-3; too little of a D gene remains to name it. The receptor was isolated from a human donor who received a COVID-19 vaccine. The nucleotides read TGTGCCAGCAGCTTGGTCTCTATAAGCACAGATACGCAGTATTTT. Translated, this is CASSLVSISTDTQYF. The full variable domain, completed from the reference TRBV5-6 and TRBJ2-3 proteins outside the CDR3, reads DAGVTQSPTHLIKTRGQQVTLRCSPKSGHDTVSWYQQALGQGPQFIFQYYEEEERQRGNFPDRFSGHQFPNYSSELNVNALLLGDSALYLCASSLVSISTDTQYFGPGTRLTVL.